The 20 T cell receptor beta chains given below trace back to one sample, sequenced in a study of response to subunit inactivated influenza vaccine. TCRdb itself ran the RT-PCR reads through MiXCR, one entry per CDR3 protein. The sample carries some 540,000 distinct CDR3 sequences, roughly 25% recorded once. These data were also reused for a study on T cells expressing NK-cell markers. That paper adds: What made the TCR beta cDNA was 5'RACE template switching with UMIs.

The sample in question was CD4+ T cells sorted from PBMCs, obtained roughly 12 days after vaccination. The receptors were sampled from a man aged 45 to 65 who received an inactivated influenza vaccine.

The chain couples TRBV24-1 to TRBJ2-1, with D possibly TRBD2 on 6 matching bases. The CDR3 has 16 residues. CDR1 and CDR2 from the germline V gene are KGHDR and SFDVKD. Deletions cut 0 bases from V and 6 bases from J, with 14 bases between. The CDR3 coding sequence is TGTGCCACCAGTGATTTGTCGGAGGGCCTAAGCAATGAGCAGTTCTTC. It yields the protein CATSDLSEGLSNEQFF.

In nucleotides, the CDR3 is TGCAGTGCTATCAAGAGTCTGGGACAGGGGAATGAGCAGTTCTTC. Translated: CSAIKSLGQGNEQFF. The chain combines TRBV20-1 with TRBJ2-1, with 10 bases lining up with TRBD1. The CDR3 has 15 amino acids. V lost 4 bases and J lost 7; bases outside the gene matches: 10. CDR1 and CDR2 (germline): DFQATT, SNEGSKA (reference sequence).

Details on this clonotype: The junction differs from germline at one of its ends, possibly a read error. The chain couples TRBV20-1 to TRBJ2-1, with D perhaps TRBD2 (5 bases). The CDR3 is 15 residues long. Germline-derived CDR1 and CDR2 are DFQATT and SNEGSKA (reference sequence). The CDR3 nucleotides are TGCTGTGCTAGAGTGGAAGGGAGAGCTTACAATGAGCAGTTCTTC. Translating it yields CCARVEGRAYNEQFF.

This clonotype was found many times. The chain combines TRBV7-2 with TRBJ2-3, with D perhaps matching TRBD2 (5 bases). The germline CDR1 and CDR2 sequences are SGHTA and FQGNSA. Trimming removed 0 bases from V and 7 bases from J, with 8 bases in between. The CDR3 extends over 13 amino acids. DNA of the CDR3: TGTGCCAGCAGCTTAGCGGGGAGTAATACGCAGTATTTT. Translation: CASSLAGSNTQYF.

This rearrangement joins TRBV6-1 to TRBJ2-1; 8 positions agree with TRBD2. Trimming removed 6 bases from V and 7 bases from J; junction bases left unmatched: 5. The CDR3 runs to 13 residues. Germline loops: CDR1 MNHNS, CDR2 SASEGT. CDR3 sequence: CASRTGGGNEQFF. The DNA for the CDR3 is TGTGCCAGCAGGACGGGAGGGGGGAATGAGCAGTTCTTC.

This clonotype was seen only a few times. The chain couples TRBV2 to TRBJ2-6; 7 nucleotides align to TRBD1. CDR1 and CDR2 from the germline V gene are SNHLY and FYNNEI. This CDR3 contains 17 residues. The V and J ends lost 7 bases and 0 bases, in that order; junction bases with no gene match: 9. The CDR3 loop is CASTPGQARSGANVLTF. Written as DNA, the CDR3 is TGTGCCAGCACTCCCGGACAGGCGCGCTCTGGGGCCAACGTCCTGACTTTC. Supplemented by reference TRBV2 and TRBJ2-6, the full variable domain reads EPEVTQTPSHQVTQMGQEVILRCVPISNHLYFYWYRQILGQKVEFLVSFYNNEISEKSEIFDDQFSVERPDGSNFTLKIRSTKLEDSAMYFCASTPGQARSGANVLTFGAGSRLTVL.

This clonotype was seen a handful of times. The CDR3 DNA is TGCGCCAGCAGCCCGGGACACAGCACAGATACGCAGTATTTT. Protein: CASSPGHSTDTQYF. The chain has TRBV4-1 and TRBJ2-3, with a tentative D call TRBD1 (6 bases). CDR1 and CDR2 from the germline V gene are MGHRA and YSYEKL. Trimming took 4 bases from V and 0 from J, leaving 8 bases between them. The CDR3 has 14 amino acids.

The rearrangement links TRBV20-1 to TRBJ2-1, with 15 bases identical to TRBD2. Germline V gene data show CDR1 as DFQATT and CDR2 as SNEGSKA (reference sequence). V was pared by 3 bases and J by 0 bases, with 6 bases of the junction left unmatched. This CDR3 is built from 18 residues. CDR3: CSARPGLAGGHSYNEQFF. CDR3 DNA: TGCAGTGCTAGGCCGGGACTAGCGGGAGGTCACTCCTACAATGAGCAGTTCTTC.

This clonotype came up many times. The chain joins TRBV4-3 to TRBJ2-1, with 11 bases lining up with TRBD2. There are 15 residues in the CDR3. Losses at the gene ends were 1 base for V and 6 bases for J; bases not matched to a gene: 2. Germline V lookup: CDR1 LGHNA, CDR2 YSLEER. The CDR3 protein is CASSQGSGRANEQFF. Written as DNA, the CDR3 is TGCGCCAGCAGCCAAGGTAGCGGGAGGGCCAATGAGCAGTTCTTC.

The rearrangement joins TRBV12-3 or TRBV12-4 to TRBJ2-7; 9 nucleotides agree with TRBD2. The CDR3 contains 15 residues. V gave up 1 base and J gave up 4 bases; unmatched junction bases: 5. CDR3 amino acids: CASSLGGSGGYEQYF. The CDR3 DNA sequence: TGTGCCAGCAGTTTAGGGGGTAGCGGGGGATACGAGCAGTACTTC.

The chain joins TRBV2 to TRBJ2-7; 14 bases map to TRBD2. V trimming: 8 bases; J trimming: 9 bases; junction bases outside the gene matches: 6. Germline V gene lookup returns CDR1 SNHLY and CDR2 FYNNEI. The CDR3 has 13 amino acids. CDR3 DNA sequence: TGTGCCAGCGGGGGACTAGCGGGGGATGGGCAGTACTTC. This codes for CASGGLAGDGQYF.

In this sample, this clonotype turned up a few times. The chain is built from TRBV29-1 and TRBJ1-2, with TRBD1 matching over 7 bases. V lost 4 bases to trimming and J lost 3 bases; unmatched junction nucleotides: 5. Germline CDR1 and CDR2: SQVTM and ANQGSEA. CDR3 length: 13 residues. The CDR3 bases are TGCAGCGTTGGGGACAGTCGGTACTATGGCTACACCTTC. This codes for CSVGDSRYYGYTF.

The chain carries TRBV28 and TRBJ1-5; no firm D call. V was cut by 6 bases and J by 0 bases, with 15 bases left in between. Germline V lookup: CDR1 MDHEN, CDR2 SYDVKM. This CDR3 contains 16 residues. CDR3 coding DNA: TGTGCCAGCAGAACTGACGGCGCATATAGCAATCAGCCCCAGCATTTT. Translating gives CASRTDGAYSNQPQHF.

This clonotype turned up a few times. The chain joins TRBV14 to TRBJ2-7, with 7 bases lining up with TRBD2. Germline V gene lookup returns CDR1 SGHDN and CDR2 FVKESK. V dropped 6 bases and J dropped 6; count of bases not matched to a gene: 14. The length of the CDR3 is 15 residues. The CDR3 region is CASRKRRGRACEQYF. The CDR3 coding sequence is TGTGCCAGCAGGAAAAGGCGGGGGAGGGCCTGCGAGCAGTACTTC.

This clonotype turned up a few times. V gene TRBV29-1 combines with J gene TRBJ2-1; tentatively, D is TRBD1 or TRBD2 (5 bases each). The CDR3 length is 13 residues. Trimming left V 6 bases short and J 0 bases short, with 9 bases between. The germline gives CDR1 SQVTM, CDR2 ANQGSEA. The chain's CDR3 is CSVTGLSYNEQFF. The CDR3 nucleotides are TGCAGCGTAACAGGACTCTCCTACAATGAGCAGTTCTTC.

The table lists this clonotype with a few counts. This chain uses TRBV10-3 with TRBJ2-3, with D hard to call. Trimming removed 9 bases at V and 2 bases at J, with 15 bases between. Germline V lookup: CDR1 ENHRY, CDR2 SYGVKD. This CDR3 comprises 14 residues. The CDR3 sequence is CAIAKGDNTDTQYF. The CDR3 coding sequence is TGTGCCATAGCGAAGGGTGACAACACAGATACGCAGTATTTT.

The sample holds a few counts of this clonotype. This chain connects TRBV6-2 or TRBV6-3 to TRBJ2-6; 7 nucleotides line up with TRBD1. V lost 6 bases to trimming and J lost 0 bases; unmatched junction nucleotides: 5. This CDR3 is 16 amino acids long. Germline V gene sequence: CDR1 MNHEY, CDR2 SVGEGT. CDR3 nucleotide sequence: TGTGCCAGCAGGACAGGGTACTTCTCTGGGGCCAACGTCCTGACTTTC. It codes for CASRTGYFSGANVLTF.

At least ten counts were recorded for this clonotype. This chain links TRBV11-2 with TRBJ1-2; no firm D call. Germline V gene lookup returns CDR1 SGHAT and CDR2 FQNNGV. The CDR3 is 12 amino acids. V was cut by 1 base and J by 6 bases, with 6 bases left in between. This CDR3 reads CASSLGRDGYTF. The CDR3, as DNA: TGTGCCAGCAGCTTAGGCAGAGATGGCTACACCTTC.

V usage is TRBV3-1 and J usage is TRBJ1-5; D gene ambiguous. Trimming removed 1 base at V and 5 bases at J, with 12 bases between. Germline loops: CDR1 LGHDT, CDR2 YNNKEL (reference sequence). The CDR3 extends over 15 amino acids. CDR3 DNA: TGTGCCAGCAGCCAAGGAGCGGCAGGACATCAGCCCCAGCATTTT. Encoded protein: CASSQGAAGHQPQHF.

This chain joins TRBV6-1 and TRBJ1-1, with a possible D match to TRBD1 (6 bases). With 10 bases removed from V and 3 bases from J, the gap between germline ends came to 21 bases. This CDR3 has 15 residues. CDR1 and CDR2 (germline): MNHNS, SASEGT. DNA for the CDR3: TGTGCCACCAATCCCAGGGGCGGTTATCACACTGAAGCTTTCTTT. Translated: CATNPRGGYHTEAFF.